Only a few counts were recorded for the clone carrying this TCR beta chain. This sample is part of a study of sequential checkpoint blockade in melanoma. The CDR3 sequence is 13 residues long. V was shortened by 6 bases and J by 3 bases, with 10 bases between the two germline ends. Germline V gene lookup returns CDR1 SNHLY and CDR2 FYNNEI. Treatment indicated: randomized to nivolumab then ipilimumab (arm A) or the reverse (arm B). Using immunoSEQ multiplex PCR, the repertoire was profiled, and TCRdb retains in-frame clones only, with some absent. The sample has some 9,200 clones, approximately 23% seen once.

The sequencing used tumor tissue (inferred from file names), collected from a patient given nivolumab and ipilimumab in sequence. The sequence was collected from a human donor with melanoma. The chain joins TRBV2 to TRBJ2-3; no firm D call. CDR3 in DNA: TGTGCCAGCAGCCCGCCCATTACAGATACGCAGTATTTT. It encodes CASSPPITDTQYF.